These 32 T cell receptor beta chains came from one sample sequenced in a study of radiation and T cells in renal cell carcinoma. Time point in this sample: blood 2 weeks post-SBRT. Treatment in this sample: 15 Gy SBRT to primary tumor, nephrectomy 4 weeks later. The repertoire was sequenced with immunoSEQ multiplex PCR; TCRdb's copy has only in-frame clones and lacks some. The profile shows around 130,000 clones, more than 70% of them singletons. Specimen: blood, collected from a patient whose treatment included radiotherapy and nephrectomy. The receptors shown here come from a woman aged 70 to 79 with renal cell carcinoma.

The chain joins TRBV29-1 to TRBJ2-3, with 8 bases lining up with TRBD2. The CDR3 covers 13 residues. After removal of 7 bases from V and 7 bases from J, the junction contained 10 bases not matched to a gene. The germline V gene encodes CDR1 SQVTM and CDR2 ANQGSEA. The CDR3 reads CSGSGASVNTQYF. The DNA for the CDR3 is TGCAGCGGTAGCGGGGCGTCCGTGAATACGCAGTATTTT.

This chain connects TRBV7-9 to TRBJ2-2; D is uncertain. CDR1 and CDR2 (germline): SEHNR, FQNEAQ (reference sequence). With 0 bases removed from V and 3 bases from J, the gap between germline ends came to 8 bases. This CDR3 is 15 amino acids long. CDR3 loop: CASSLAGGYTGELFF. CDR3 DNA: TGTGCCAGCAGCTTAGCCGGTGGATACACCGGGGAGCTGTTTTTT.

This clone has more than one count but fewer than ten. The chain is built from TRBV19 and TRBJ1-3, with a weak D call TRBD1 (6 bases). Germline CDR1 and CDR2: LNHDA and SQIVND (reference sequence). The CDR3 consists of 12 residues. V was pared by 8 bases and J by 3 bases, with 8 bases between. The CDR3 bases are TGTGCCAGTGGGACACTTGGAAACACCATATATTTT. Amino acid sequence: CASGTLGNTIYF.

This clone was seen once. The CDR3 is CASSLDAGTNFGGYTF. Here the CDR3 DNA reads TGTGCCAGCAGCTTAGACGCCGGGACTAATTTTGGCGGCTACACCTTC. This chain connects TRBV7-2 to TRBJ1-2; TRBD1 is a possible D gene (5 bases). CDR1 is SGHTA, CDR2 FQGNSA, per germline. CDR3 size: 16 residues. The V gene lost 1 base and the J gene lost 8 bases, with 20 bases spanning the gap.

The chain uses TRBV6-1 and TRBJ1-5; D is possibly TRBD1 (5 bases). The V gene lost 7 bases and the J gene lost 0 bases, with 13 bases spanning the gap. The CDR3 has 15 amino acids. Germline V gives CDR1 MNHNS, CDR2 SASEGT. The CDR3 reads CASNPKTDSNQPQHF. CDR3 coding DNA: TGTGCCAGCAACCCTAAGACAGATAGCAATCAGCCCCAGCATTTT.

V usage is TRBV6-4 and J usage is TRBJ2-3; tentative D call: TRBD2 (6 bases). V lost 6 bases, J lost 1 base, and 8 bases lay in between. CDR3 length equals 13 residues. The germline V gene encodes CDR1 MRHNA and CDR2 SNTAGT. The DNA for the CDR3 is TGTGCCAGCAGGGGACTGGGCACAGATACGCAGTATTTT. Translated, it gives CASRGLGTDTQYF.

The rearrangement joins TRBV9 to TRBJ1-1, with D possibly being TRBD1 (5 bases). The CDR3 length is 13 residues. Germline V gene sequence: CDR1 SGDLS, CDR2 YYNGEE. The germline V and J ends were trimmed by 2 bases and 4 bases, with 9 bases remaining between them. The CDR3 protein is CASSVAGITEAFF. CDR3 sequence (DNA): TGTGCCAGCAGCGTTGCAGGGATCACTGAAGCTTTCTTT.

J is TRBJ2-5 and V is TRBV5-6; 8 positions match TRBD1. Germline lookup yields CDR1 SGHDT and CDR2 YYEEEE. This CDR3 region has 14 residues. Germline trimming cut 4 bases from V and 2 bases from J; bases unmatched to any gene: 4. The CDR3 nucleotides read TGTGCCAGCAGCCTGACAGGGGTACAAGAGACCCAGTACTTC. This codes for CASSLTGVQETQYF.

CDR3 region: CATSGHPGSLLEQYF. CDR3 DNA: TGTGCCACCAGCGGCCACCCGGGATCCCTCCTCGAGCAGTACTTC. This chain links TRBV15 with TRBJ2-7, with D perhaps matching TRBD2 (5 bases). The germline gives CDR1 LNHNV, CDR2 YYDKDF (reference sequence). The CDR3 has 15 residues. Trimming removed 5 bases at V and 6 bases at J, with 20 bases between.

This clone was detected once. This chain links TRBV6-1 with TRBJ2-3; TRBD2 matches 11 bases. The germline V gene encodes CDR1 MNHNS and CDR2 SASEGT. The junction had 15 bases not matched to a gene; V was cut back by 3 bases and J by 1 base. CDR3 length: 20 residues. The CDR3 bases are TGTGCCAGCAGTGAGGAGGGTCTAGCGGGGGGCCGCAGGGGCACAGATACGCAGTATTTT. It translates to CASSEEGLAGGRRGTDTQYF.

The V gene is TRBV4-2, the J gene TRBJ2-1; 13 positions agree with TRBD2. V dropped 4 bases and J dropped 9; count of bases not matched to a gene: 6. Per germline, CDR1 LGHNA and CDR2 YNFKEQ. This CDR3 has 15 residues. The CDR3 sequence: CASSPILAGGVEQFF. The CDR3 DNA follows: TGTGCCAGCAGCCCCATACTAGCGGGAGGGGTTGAGCAGTTCTTC.

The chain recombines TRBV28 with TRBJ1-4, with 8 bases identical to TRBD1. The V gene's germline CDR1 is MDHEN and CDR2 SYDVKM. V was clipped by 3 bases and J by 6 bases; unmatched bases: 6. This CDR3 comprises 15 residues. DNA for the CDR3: TGTGCCAGCAGTTTGGACAGGGATTCGGATGAAAAACTGTTTTTT. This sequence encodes CASSLDRDSDEKLFF.

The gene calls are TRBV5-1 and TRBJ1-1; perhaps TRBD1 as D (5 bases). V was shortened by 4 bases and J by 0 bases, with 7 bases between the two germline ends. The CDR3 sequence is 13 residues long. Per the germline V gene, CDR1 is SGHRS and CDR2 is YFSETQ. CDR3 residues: CASSTQVNTEAFF. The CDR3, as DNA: TGCGCCAGCAGCACACAGGTGAACACTGAAGCTTTCTTT.

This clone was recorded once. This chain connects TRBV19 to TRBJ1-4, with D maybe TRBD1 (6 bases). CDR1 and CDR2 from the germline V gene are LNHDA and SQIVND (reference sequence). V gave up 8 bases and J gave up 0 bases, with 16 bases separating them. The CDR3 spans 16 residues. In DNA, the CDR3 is TGTGCCAGTCTTAATTTACAGGGTGCAACTAATGAAAAACTGTTTTTT. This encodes CASLNLQGATNEKLFF.

Here the CDR3 reads CASTWAVGDLYF. CDR3 DNA: TGTGCCAGCACCTGGGCGGTGGGAGACCTTTACTTC. The chain joins TRBV7-9 to TRBJ2-7; perhaps TRBD2 as D (5 bases). The V end was cut by 7 bases, the J end by 13 bases, with 20 bases between. This CDR3 contains 12 residues. From germline, CDR1 is SEHNR and CDR2 FQNEAQ (reference sequence).

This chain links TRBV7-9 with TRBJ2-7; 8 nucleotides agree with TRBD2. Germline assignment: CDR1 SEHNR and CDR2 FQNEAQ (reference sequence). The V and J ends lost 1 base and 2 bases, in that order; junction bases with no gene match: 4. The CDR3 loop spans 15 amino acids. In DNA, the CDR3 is TGTGCCAGCAGCTTAGAAGCGGGGGCAGCCTACGAGCAGTACTTC. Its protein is CASSLEAGAAYEQYF.

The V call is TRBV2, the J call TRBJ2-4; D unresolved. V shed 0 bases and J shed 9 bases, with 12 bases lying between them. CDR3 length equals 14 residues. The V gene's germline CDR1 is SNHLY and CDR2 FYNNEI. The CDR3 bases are TGTGCCAGCAGTGAAGCGCAGAGGTTCGGCATTCAGTACTTC. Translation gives CASSEAQRFGIQYF.

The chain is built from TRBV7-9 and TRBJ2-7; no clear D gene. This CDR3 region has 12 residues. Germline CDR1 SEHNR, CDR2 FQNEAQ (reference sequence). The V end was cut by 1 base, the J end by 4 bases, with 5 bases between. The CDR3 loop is CASSLGSYEQYF. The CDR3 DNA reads TGTGCCAGCAGCTTAGGGTCGTACGAGCAGTACTTC.

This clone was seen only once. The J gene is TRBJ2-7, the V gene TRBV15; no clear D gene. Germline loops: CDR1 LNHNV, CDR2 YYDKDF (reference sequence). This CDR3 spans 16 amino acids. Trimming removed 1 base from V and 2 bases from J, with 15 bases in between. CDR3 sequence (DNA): TGTGCCACCAGCAGAGTTAGGTCAGGTATTCCCTACGAGCAGTACTTC. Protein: CATSRVRSGIPYEQYF.

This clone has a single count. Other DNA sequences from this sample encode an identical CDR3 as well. The CDR3 here is CASSLRGQPQHF. The CDR3 region has the DNA TGTGCCAGCAGTTTGAGAGGTCAGCCCCAGCATTTT. The chain is built from TRBV27 and TRBJ1-5; D gene unclear. Germline assignment: CDR1 MNHEY and CDR2 SMNVEV (reference sequence). The V end was cut by 3 bases, the J end by 6 bases, with 6 bases between. CDR3 size: 12 residues.

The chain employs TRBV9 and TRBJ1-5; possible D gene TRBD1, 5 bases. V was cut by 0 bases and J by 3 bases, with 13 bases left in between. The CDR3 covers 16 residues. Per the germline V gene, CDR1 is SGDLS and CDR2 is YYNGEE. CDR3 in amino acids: CASSVGVGAVNQPQHF. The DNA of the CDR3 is TGTGCCAGCAGCGTAGGGGTCGGGGCAGTCAATCAGCCCCAGCATTTT.

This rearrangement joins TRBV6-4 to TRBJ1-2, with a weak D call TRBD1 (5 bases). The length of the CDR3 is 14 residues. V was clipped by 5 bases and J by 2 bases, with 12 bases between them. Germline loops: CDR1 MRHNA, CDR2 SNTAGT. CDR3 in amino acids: CASSPQGSNYGYTF. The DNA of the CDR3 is TGTGCCAGCAGTCCTCAGGGAAGCAACTATGGCTACACCTTC.

The CDR3: CASRQGITEAFF. CDR3 sequence (DNA): TGTGCCAGCAGACAGGGAATCACTGAAGCTTTCTTT. The V call is TRBV27, the J call TRBJ1-1; D is perhaps TRBD1 (6 bases). Germline CDR1 MNHEY, CDR2 SMNVEV (reference sequence). The length of the CDR3 is 12 residues. V was pared by 6 bases and J by 4 bases, with 9 bases between.

CDR3 loop: CASSQHPMGTGSYNEQFF. The CDR3 DNA sequence: TGTGCCAGCAGCCAACACCCTATGGGGACAGGCTCCTACAATGAGCAGTTCTTC. V and J are TRBV4-2 and TRBJ2-1; 8 bases map to TRBD1. Per the germline V gene, CDR1 is LGHNA and CDR2 is YNFKEQ. After removal of 2 bases from V and 0 bases from J, the junction contained 9 bases not matched to a gene. This CDR3 has 18 residues.

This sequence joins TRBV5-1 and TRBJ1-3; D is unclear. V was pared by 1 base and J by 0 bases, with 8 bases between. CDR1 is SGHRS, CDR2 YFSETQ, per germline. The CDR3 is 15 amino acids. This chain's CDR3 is CASSLTSGSGNTIYF. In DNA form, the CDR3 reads TGCGCCAGCAGCTTGACCTCAGGCTCTGGAAACACCATATATTTT.

The CDR3 reads CASSVRGGDTGELFF. CDR3 coding DNA: TGCGCCAGCAGCGTCCGGGGGGGCGACACCGGGGAGCTGTTTTTT. The rearrangement joins TRBV5-1 to TRBJ2-2, with 8 positions matching TRBD2. Trimming at V came to 4 bases and at J to 3 bases, leaving 5 bases not matched to a gene. From germline, CDR1 is SGHRS and CDR2 YFSETQ. The CDR3 has 15 residues.

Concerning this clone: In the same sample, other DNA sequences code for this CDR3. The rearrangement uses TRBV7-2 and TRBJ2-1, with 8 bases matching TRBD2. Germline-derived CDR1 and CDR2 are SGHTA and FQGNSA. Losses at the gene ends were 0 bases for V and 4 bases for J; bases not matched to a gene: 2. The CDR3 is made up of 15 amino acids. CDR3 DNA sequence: TGTGCCAGCAGCTTAGCCGGGGGGGCTTACAATGAGCAGTTCTTC. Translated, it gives CASSLAGGAYNEQFF.

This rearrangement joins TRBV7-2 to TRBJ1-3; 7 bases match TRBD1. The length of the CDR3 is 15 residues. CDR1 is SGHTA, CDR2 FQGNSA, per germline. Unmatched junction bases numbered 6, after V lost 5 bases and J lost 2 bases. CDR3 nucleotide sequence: TGTGCCAGCAGCCTAACAGGGGAACCTGGAAACACCATATATTTT. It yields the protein CASSLTGEPGNTIYF. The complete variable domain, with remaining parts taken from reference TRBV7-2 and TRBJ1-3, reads GAGVSQSPSNKVTEKGKDVELRCDPISGHTALYWYRQSLGQGLEFLIYFQGNSAPDKSGLPSDRFSAERTGGSVSTLTIQRTQQEDSAVYLCASSLTGEPGNTIYFGEGSWLTVV.

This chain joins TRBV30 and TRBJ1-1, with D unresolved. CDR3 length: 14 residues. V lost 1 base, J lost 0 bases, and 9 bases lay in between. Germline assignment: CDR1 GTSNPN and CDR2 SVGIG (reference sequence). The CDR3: CAWSALGMNTEAFF. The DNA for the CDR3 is TGTGCCTGGAGTGCTCTGGGTATGAACACTGAAGCTTTCTTT.

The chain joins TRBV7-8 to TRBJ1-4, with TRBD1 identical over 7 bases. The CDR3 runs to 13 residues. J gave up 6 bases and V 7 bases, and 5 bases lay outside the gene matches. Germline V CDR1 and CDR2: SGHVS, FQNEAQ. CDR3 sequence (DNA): TGTGCCAGCACCGACAGGGTTCATGAAAAACTGTTTTTT. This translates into CASTDRVHEKLFF.

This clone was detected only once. The CDR3 sequence: CASSLHRGQKMDTIYF. CDR3 DNA sequence: TGTGCCAGCAGCCTCCACCGGGGACAGAAGATGGACACCATATATTTT. The chain carries TRBV9 and TRBJ1-3; 7 positions match TRBD1. CDR1 SGDLS and CDR2 YYNGEE come from the germline V gene. The CDR3 loop spans 16 amino acids. Trimming removed 4 bases from V and 8 bases from J; junction bases left unmatched: 15.

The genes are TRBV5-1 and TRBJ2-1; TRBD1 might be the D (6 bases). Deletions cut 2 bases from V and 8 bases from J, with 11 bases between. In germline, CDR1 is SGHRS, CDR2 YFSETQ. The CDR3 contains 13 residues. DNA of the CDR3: TGCGCCAGCAGCTTAGGCAGGGGCTATGAGCAGTTCTTC. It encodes CASSLGRGYEQFF.